A selection of T cell receptor beta chains follows, all from one sample in a study of Graves' ophthalmopathy and Graves' hyperthyroidism. TCRdb independently ran MiXCR on the multiplex PCR reads; one entry per CDR3 protein. The table includes about 740,000 distinct CDR3 sequences, roughly 40% detected once. Sequenced material: peripheral blood. The origin of the receptors is an adult man with Graves' ophthalmopathy. Both conserved end residues are part of each CDR3. Each record gives: J gene, clone size, V gene, D gene, CDR3 protein, CDR3 DNA. D genes are given only for firm matches. The size of a clone is reported for some rows only, either as once, few or many, or as a class for expanded clones.

TRBJ1-5	-	TRBV16	TRBD1	CASSQIRGRNQPQHF	TGTGCCAGCAGCCAAATCAGGGGGCGCAATCAGCCCCAGCATTTT
TRBJ2-7	few	TRBV20-1	TRBD2	CSARLAGPYEQYF	TGCAGTGCTAGACTAGCGGGACCCTACGAGCAGTACTTC
TRBJ2-2	-	TRBV7-2	-	CASTYTSTGELFF	TGTGCCAGCACCTACACTAGCACCGGGGAGCTGTTTTTT
TRBJ2-5	few	TRBV25-1	-	CASSSPEGRGQETQYF	TGTGCCAGCAGTTCTCCGGAGGGACGGGGACAAGAGACCCAGTACTTC
TRBJ2-5	once	TRBV20-1	-	CSAIVRTALITYQETQYF	TGCAGTGCTATCGTTAGGACTGCCTTAATTACGTACCAAGAGACCCAGTACTTC
TRBJ1-2	-	TRBV5-1	-	CASSFRDEGCGYTF	TGCGCCAGCAGCTTCCGGGACGAAGGCTGTGGCTACACCTTC
TRBJ2-7	many	TRBV7-2	TRBD2	CASSERGTSLLEYF	TGTGCCAGCAGCGAGCGAGGGACTAGTCTTTTGGAGTACTTC
TRBJ2-5	-	TRBV2	TRBD1	CASSAGTGEEETQYF	TGTGCCAGCAGTGCTGGGACAGGGGAGGAAGAGACCCAGTACTTC
TRBJ2-2	-	TRBV19	-	CASSRGRPRGTGELFF	TGTGCCAGTAGTAGAGGCAGGCCGAGGGGCACCGGGGAGCTGTTTTTT
TRBJ1-4	-	TRBV20-1	TRBD1	CSAGTGGPANEKLFF	TGCAGTGCCGGGACAGGGGGCCCAGCTAATGAAAAACTGTTTTTT
TRBJ1-3	few	TRBV5-1	-	CASSSLAPGAPGNTIYF	TGCGCCAGCAGCTCCTTGGCGCCTGGGGCTCCTGGAAACACCATATATTTT
TRBJ1-2	many	TRBV29-1	TRBD1	CSVPDRGYGYTF	TGCAGCGTGCCGGACAGGGGGTATGGCTACACCTTC
TRBJ2-7	few	TRBV6-5	-	CASSVGPDPRRGYEQYF	TGTGCCAGCAGCGTAGGACCCGACCCGCGCCGGGGGTACGAGCAGTACTTC
TRBJ1-1	-	TRBV6-2/TRBV6-3	TRBD1	CASSKPRQGTMNTEAFF	TGTGCCAGCAGTAAACCACGACAGGGGACGATGAACACTGAAGCTTTCTTT
TRBJ2-2	few	TRBV10-3	-	CAISESIAPIRANTGELFF	TGTGCCATCAGTGAGTCGATAGCACCTATTCGCGCGAACACCGGGGAGCTGTTTTTT
TRBJ1-6	many	TRBV10-3	-	CAISESHKSSPLHF	TGTGCCATCAGTGAGTCACACAAGAGTTCACCCCTCCACTTT
TRBJ2-7	few	TRBV12-3/TRBV12-4	-	CASSTRDSFSYEQYF	TGTGCCAGCAGCACCAGGGACTCCTTCTCCTACGAGCAGTACTTC
TRBJ1-1	many	TRBV7-2	-	CASSFARRVTEAFF	TGTGCCAGCAGCTTCGCGCGAAGGGTTACTGAAGCTTTCTTT
TRBJ1-2	-	TRBV28	-	CASIDPIYGYTF	TGTGCCAGCATTGACCCGATCTATGGCTACACCTTC
TRBJ2-7	-	TRBV6-2/TRBV6-3	TRBD1	CASSYSGTGGTGQYF	TGTGCCAGCAGTTACTCCGGGACAGGGGGCACCGGGCAGTACTTC
TRBJ2-7	many	TRBV20-1	TRBD1	CSASRQNRGEQYF	TGCAGTGCTAGCCGGCAAAACAGGGGCGAGCAGTACTTC
TRBJ2-5	many	TRBV2	-	CASSKGIETQYF	TGTGCCAGCAGTAAGGGAATAGAGACCCAGTACTTC
TRBJ2-5	-	TRBV4-3	TRBD2	CASSQDRGGLETQYF	TGCGCCAGCAGCCAAGATCGGGGGGGCCTGGAGACCCAGTACTTC
TRBJ2-7	-	TRBV9	TRBD1	CASSIGDRSYEQYF	TGTGCCAGCAGCATAGGGGACAGGTCCTACGAGCAGTACTTC
TRBJ1-5	-	TRBV10-3	-	CAISESLTSQPHHF	TGTGCCATCAGTGAGTCGCTGACCTCGCAGCCCCATCATTTT
TRBJ2-2	-	TRBV7-2	-	CASSPWTAGELFF	TGTGCCAGCAGCCCTTGGACAGCCGGGGAGCTGTTTTTT
TRBJ2-7	-	TRBV7-8	TRBD1	CASSRSGQGFYEQYF	TGTGCCAGCAGCCGTTCCGGACAGGGGTTCTACGAGCAGTACTTC
TRBJ1-2	many	TRBV29-1	-	CSVEELQAPYGYTF	TGCAGCGTTGAAGAGTTGCAGGCCCCCTATGGCTACACCTTC
TRBJ1-1	-	TRBV15	TRBD1	CATSKGSGGMNTEAFF	TGTGCCACCAGCAAAGGGTCAGGGGGAATGAACACTGAAGCTTTCTTT
TRBJ1-1	-	TRBV12-3/TRBV12-4	-	CALQNTGNTEAFF	TGTGCCCTCCAGAATACGGGAAACACTGAAGCTTTCTTT
TRBJ2-7	once	TRBV10-3	-	CAISGDQGGRGTYEQYF	TGTGCCATCAGCGGAGACCAAGGGGGGCGGGGAACCTACGAGCAGTACTTC
TRBJ1-6	many	TRBV2	-	CASSESTGRMSSYNSPLHF	TGTGCCAGCAGTGAATCCACGGGAAGGATGAGCTCCTATAATTCACCCCTCCACTTT
TRBJ1-5	many	TRBV24-1	TRBD1	CASSQPGQGGHQPQHF	TGTGCCAGCAGCCAGCCGGGACAGGGAGGGCATCAGCCCCAGCATTTT
TRBJ2-5	-	TRBV20-1	-	CSASWPRGVWETQYF	TGCAGTGCTAGTTGGCCAAGGGGGGTTTGGGAGACCCAGTACTTC
TRBJ2-5	-	TRBV9	-	CASSPPGGVQETQYF	TGTGCCAGCTCACCACCGGGCGGGGTCCAAGAGACCCAGTACTTC
TRBJ1-1	-	TRBV5-1	TRBD1	CASSYGQGGVTEAFF	TGCGCCAGCAGCTACGGACAGGGGGGAGTCACTGAAGCTTTCTTT
TRBJ2-2	many	TRBV7-2	-	CASSSWAGQVGELFF	TGTGCCAGCAGCTCCTGGGCAGGGCAGGTCGGGGAGCTGTTTTTT
TRBJ2-3	once	TRBV7-8	TRBD2	CASTLRGGGRDTQYF	TGTGCCAGCACGTTGAGGGGCGGGGGGAGAGATACGCAGTATTTT
TRBJ1-2	-	TRBV13	-	CASSNPGPGAGDGYTF	TGTGCCAGCAGCAATCCAGGGCCAGGGGCGGGGGATGGCTACACCTTC
TRBJ1-4	-	TRBV29-1	TRBD1	CSVVRGGQGAREKLFF	TGCAGCGTCGTTCGGGGGGGACAGGGGGCGAGGGAAAAACTGTTTTTT
TRBJ1-4	-	TRBV19	-	CASSMLGSGASGKLFF	TGTGCCAGTTCCATGCTGGGTTCAGGGGCGAGTGGAAAACTGTTTTTT
TRBJ2-7	many	TRBV7-7	-	CASSPAAPGLGEQYF	TGTGCCAGCAGCCCAGCAGCGCCAGGTCTAGGCGAGCAGTACTTC
TRBJ2-2	few	TRBV5-1	TRBD1	CASSATGVGTGELFF	TGCGCCAGCAGCGCTACAGGGGTCGGGACCGGGGAGCTGTTTTTT
TRBJ2-5	many	TRBV7-2	-	CASSLGAEETQYF	TGTGCCAGCAGCTTGGGGGCCGAAGAGACCCAGTACTTC
TRBJ2-7	-	TRBV20-1	-	CSAQISYEQYF	TGCAGTGCACAGATCTCCTACGAGCAGTACTTC
TRBJ2-7	-	TRBV7-9	TRBD1	CASSLIVQGMPEQYF	TGTGCCAGCAGCTTAATCGTACAGGGGATGCCCGAGCAGTACTTC
TRBJ2-3	-	TRBV20-1	TRBD2	CSATVHGGDTDTQYF	TGCAGTGCTACAGTGCACGGGGGGGACACAGATACGCAGTATTTT
TRBJ2-7	-	TRBV7-2	TRBD2	CASSVRTGGAGDYEQYF	TGTGCCAGCAGCGTTCGGACCGGGGGAGCGGGAGATTACGAGCAGTACTTC
TRBJ2-2	-	TRBV10-3	TRBD1	CAISESGTGGTGELFF	TGTGCCATCAGTGAATCCGGGACAGGGGGCACCGGGGAGCTGTTTTTT
TRBJ2-7	-	TRBV14	-	CASSQGRSSYEQYF	TGTGCCAGCAGCCAAGGGAGGAGCTCCTACGAGCAGTACTTC